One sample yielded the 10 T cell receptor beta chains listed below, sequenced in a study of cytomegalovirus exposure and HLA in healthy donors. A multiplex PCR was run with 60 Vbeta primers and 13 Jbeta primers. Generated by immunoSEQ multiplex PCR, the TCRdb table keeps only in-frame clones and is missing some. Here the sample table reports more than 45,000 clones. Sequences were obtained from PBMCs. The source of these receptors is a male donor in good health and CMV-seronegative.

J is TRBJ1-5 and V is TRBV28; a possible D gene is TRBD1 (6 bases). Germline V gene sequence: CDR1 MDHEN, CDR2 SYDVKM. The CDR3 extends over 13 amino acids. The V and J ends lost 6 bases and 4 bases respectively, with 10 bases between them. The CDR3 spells CASRLQGNQPQHF. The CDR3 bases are TGTGCCAGCAGACTACAGGGAAATCAGCCCCAGCATTTT.

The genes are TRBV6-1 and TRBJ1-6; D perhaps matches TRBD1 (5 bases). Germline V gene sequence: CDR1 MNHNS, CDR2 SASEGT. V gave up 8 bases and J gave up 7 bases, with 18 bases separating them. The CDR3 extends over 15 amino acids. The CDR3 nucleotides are TGTGCCAGCGGGAACGGGGGGAGGACAAATTCACCCCTCCACTTT. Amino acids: CASGNGGRTNSPLHF.

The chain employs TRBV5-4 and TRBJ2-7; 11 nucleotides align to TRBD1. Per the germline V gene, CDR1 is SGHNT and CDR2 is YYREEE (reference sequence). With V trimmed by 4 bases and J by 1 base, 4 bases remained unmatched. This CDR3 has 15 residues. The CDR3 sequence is CASSQRDRGSYEQYF. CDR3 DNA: TGTGCCAGCAGCCAACGGGACAGGGGGTCCTACGAGCAGTACTTC.

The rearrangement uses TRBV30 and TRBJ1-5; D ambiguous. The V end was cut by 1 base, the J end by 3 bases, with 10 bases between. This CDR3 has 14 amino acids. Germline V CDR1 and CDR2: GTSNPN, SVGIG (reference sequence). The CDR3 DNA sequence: TGTGCCTGGAGTGGGTTCAGTCACAATCAGCCCCAGCATTTT. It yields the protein CAWSGFSHNQPQHF.

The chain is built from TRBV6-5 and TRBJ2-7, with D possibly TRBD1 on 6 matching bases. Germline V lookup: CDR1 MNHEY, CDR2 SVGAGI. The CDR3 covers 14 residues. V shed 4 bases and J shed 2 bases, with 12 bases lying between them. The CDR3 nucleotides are TGTGCCAGCAGTTCCCAGGCAGGGGCCTACGAGCAGTACTTC. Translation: CASSSQAGAYEQYF.

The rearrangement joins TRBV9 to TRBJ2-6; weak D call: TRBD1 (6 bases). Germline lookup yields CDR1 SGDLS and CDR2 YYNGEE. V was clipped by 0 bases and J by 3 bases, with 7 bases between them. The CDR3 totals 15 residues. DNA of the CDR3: TGTGCCAGCAGCGTAGGAGGGGGTGGGGCCAACGTCCTGACTTTC. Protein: CASSVGGGGANVLTF. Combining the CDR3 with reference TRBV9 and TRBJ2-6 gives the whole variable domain DSGVTQTPKHLITATGQRVTLRCSPRSGDLSVYWYQQSLDQGLQFLIQYYNGEERAKGNILERFSAQQFPDLHSELNLSSLELGDSALYFCASSVGGGGANVLTFGAGSRLTVL.

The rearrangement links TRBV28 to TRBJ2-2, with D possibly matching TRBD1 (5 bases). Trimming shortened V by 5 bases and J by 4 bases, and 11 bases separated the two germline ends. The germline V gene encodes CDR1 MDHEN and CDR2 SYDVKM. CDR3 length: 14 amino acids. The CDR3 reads CASSRQYITGELFF. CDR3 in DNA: TGTGCCAGCAGTAGACAGTATATCACCGGGGAGCTGTTTTTT.

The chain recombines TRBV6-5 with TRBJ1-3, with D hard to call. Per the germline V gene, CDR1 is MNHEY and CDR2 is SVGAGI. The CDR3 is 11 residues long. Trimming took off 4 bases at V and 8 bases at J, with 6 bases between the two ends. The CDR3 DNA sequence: TGTGCCAGCAGTTGGCGGGACACCATATATTTT. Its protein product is CASSWRDTIYF.

This CDR3 is CASSPSFLRNTEAFF. The CDR3 region has the DNA TGTGCCAGCTCACCATCCTTTTTGAGGAACACTGAAGCTTTCTTT. The rearrangement joins TRBV18 to TRBJ1-1, with no clear D. CDR3 length: 15 amino acids. Germline V gene lookup returns CDR1 KGHSH and CDR2 LQKENI. The germline V and J ends were trimmed by 2 bases and 1 base, with 11 bases remaining between them.

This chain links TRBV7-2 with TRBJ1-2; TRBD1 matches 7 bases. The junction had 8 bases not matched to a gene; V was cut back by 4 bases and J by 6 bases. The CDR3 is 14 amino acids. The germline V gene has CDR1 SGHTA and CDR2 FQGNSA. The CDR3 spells CASSSTGFEDGYTF. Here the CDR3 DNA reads TGTGCCAGCAGCTCGACAGGGTTTGAGGATGGCTACACCTTC.